These 8 T cell receptor beta chains were sequenced from one sample in a study of T cells in Graves' hyperthyroidism and ophthalmopathy. RNA transcripts served as the template for amplifying TCR beta CDR3 regions. TCR CDR3 underwent first-round RT-PCR with the HTBI primer set. TCRdb passed the multiplex PCR reads through MiXCR, listing each CDR3 protein once. Among roughly 380,000 distinct CDR3 sequences listed, 11% to 15% were seen once. The sequencing input was blood. The receptors shown here come from a woman aged 60-70 years with Graves' hyperthyroidism.

This clonotype was recorded a few times. J is TRBJ2-2 and V is TRBV7-3; TRBD2 might be the D (6 bases). The germline gives CDR1 SGHTA, CDR2 FQGTGA. This CDR3 is built from 16 residues. Deletions cut 6 bases from V and 2 bases from J, with 16 bases between. The CDR3 reads CASSSHGTLNTGELFF. CDR3 nucleotides: TGTGCCAGCAGTTCTCACGGGACTCTCAACACCGGGGAGCTGTTTTTT.

At least ten counts were recorded for this clonotype. CDR3 DNA sequence: TGTGCCAGCACTAGGACGGTGAACACTGAAGCTTTCTTT. Translated, it gives CASTRTVNTEAFF. The chain joins TRBV12-3 or TRBV12-4 to TRBJ1-1; no clear D. The CDR3 runs to 13 residues. Trimming pared 7 bases from V and 0 bases from J, leaving 9 bases between.

The J gene is TRBJ2-2, the V gene TRBV9, with 8 nucleotides matching TRBD2. Germline V CDR1 and CDR2: SGDLS, YYNGEE. This CDR3 has 16 amino acids. V shed 3 bases and J 3 bases; nucleotides not matched to a gene: 7. This chain's CDR3 is CASSDETGGDTGELFF. The CDR3 DNA sequence: TGTGCCAGCAGCGACGAGACGGGAGGGGACACCGGGGAGCTGTTTTTT.

The chain joins TRBV5-6 to TRBJ2-1; D possibly uses TRBD1 or TRBD2 (5 bases each). Per the germline V gene, CDR1 is SGHDT and CDR2 is YYEEEE. The V end lost 3 bases, the J end lost 0 bases, and 10 bases lay between the germline ends. The CDR3 has 15 residues. CDR3 protein: CASSYRDDSYNEQFF. CDR3 DNA: TGTGCCAGCAGCTACCGGGACGACTCCTACAATGAGCAGTTCTTC.

This clonotype showed up many times. The CDR3 protein is CASSLGTPGTKPYEQYF. CDR3 DNA: TGTGCCAGCAGCTTAGGCACCCCCGGGACTAAGCCATACGAGCAGTACTTC. V gene TRBV13 combines with J gene TRBJ2-7; 7 nucleotides agree with TRBD2. CDR1 PRHDT and CDR2 FYEKMQ come from the germline V gene (reference sequence). This CDR3 is built from 17 residues. V was pared by 0 bases and J by 4 bases, with 12 bases of the junction left unmatched.

Regarding this clonotype: Because the CDR3 is missing its conserved closing phenylalanine or tryptophan, this is likely a read error. The V and J genes are TRBV9 and TRBJ2-3, with D perhaps matching TRBD2 (5 bases). CDR1 is SGDLS and CDR2 is YYNGEE in the germline V gene. CDR3 length: 14 amino acids. Trimming left V 0 bases short and J 3 bases short, with 8 bases between. DNA of the CDR3: TGTGCCAGCAGCGTAGATATAGCGACAGATACGCAGTATCCT. It codes for CASSVDIATDTQYP.

CDR3 sequence reads: CASSGPGRGRLGYGYTF. The CDR3 bases are TGTGCCAGCAGCGGGCCCGGCAGGGGGCGCTTGGGGTATGGCTACACCTTC. The chain is built from TRBV4-2 and TRBJ1-2; 8 bases fit TRBD1. Germline CDR1 reads LGHNA; CDR2 reads YNFKEQ. V was clipped by 5 bases and J by 5 bases; unmatched bases: 16. This CDR3 has 17 residues.

This chain uses TRBV12-3 or TRBV12-4 with TRBJ2-7; 7 positions match TRBD2. The CDR3 totals 14 residues. V lost 6 bases to trimming and J lost 4 bases; unmatched junction nucleotides: 9. The CDR3 spells CASRPASGTYEQYF. CDR3 DNA: TGTGCCAGCAGGCCGGCTAGCGGAACTTACGAGCAGTACTTC.